Below are 7 T cell receptor beta chains sequenced from a single sample in a study of CD8 T cells in Susac syndrome. Random hexamers were used to reverse transcribe the RNA input (about 0.5 to 1 ug). TCRdb independently ran MiXCR on the immunoSEQ multiplex PCR reads; one entry per CDR3 protein. The sample includes over 120,000 distinct CDR3 sequences, just under 95% of them seen just once. Sequencing was done on a sample of CD4+ T cells from PBMCs. These receptors came from a human donor with Susac syndrome.

The chain recombines TRBV28 with TRBJ1-5, with D maybe TRBD1 (5 bases). Trimming cost V 9 bases and J 4 bases, with 16 bases left between them. Germline V gene sequence: CDR1 MDHEN, CDR2 SYDVKM. The CDR3 runs 14 residues. The DNA of the CDR3 is TGTGCCAGTAACGAGGGGCAGGCGAATCAGCCCCAGCATTTT. Protein sequence: CASNEGQANQPQHF.

V and J are TRBV4-2 and TRBJ1-2; no clear D. Germline V lookup: CDR1 LGHNA, CDR2 YNFKEQ. Trimming removed 0 bases at V and 8 bases at J, with 10 bases between. This CDR3 is 13 amino acids long. The CDR3 reads CASSQDRRAGYTF. As DNA, the CDR3 is TGTGCCAGCAGCCAAGATAGGCGTGCCGGCTACACCTTC.

The count of this clonotype is one. Written as DNA, the CDR3 is TGTGCCAGCAGTTTGATCCTGCCTCGGGAGCAGTTCTTC. This translates into CASSLILPREQFF. This chain joins TRBV12-3 or TRBV12-4 and TRBJ2-1; D gene ambiguous. The CDR3 consists of 13 residues. The V end was cut by 3 bases, the J end by 10 bases, with 13 bases between.

This clonotype appeared once. This rearrangement joins TRBV6-6 to TRBJ1-1; possibly TRBD1 for D (5 bases). The V end lost 0 bases, the J end lost 10 bases, and 15 bases lay between the germline ends. The V gene's germline CDR1 is MNHNY and CDR2 SVGAGI (reference sequence). This CDR3 is built from 14 residues. CDR3 residues: CASSYSGERGLAFF. The CDR3 bases are TGTGCCAGCAGTTACTCAGGGGAGAGGGGATTAGCTTTCTTT.

This chain connects TRBV30 to TRBJ1-4; TRBD1 is a possible D gene (6 bases). Germline CDR1 and CDR2: GTSNPN and SVGIG (reference sequence). Trimming pared 4 bases from V and 7 bases from J, leaving 19 bases between. This CDR3 is 15 amino acids long. CDR3 protein: CAWNRRGGAGEKLFF. DNA for the CDR3: TGTGCCTGGAACCGAAGAGGGGGGGCCGGTGAAAAACTGTTTTTT.

This chain links TRBV5-6 with TRBJ1-2; D remains unclear. CDR1 and CDR2 (germline): SGHDT, YYEEEE. The V gene lost 2 bases and the J gene lost 8 bases, with 7 bases spanning the gap. The length of the CDR3 is 11 residues. The chain's CDR3 is CASSLRLGYTF. For the CDR3, the DNA is TGTGCCAGCAGCTTAAGACTGGGCTACACCTTC.

The genes are TRBV6-6 and TRBJ2-2; no clear D. Per the germline V gene, CDR1 is MNHNY and CDR2 is SVGAGI (reference sequence). Trimming stripped 6 bases from V and 2 bases from J, with 7 bases between. The CDR3 runs 13 residues. The CDR3 DNA sequence: TGTGCCAGCAGCCCTATAAACACCGGGGAGCTGTTTTTT. It specifies CASSPINTGELFF.